One sample yielded the 32 T cell receptor beta chains listed below, sequenced in a study of T-cell reconstitution after alpha-beta-depleted transplantation in children. Unique molecular identifiers were incorporated into the prepared TCRbeta library. TCRdb independently ran MiXCR on the PCR reads; one entry per CDR3 protein. Of about 580,000 distinct CDR3 sequences in the sample, around 23% were seen once. This specimen consisted of PBMCs, mostly from graft donor cells, obtained 360 days after TCRalphabeta/CD19-depleted stem cell transplant. The receptors derive from a boy in the first two years of life who had a stem cell transplant for acute myeloid leukemia, so the T cells may come from the graft donor.

This clonotype has a count of ten or more. The chain links TRBV6-5 to TRBJ1-4, with D possibly being TRBD1 (5 bases). Germline-derived CDR1 and CDR2 are MNHEY and SVGAGI. V was cut by 0 bases and J by 8 bases, with 22 bases left in between. This CDR3 region has 18 residues. CDR3 nucleotide sequence: TGTGCCAGCAGTTACTCGGGGGTCTTAGGAGGTGGAAGGGAAAAACTGTTTTTT. Translated, it gives CASSYSGVLGGGREKLFF.

The table lists this clonotype with many counts. The V call is TRBV5-1, the J call TRBJ2-1; D may be TRBD2 (7 bases). Germline values: CDR1 SGHRS, CDR2 YFSETQ. Between the trimmed V and J ends, which lost 4 bases and 4 bases, there was a span of 18 bases. The CDR3 consists of 16 residues. Here the CDR3 reads CASSGRGGGLYNEQFF. CDR3 DNA: TGCGCCAGCAGCGGTAGGGGCGGGGGCCTTTACAATGAGCAGTTCTTC.

V and J are TRBV5-1 and TRBJ2-6, with 9 bases that match TRBD1. This CDR3 region has 17 residues. The germline CDR1 and CDR2 sequences are SGHRS and YFSETQ. Losses at the gene ends were 4 bases for V and 2 bases for J; bases not matched to a gene: 7. The CDR3 coding sequence is TGCGCCAGCAGCAGGGGACAGGGCGAGACTGGGGCCAACGTCCTGACTTTC. Translated, it gives CASSRGQGETGANVLTF. The whole variable domain, remainder taken from reference TRBV5-1 and TRBJ2-6, is KAGVTQTPRYLIKTRGQQVTLSCSPISGHRSVSWYQQTPGQGLQFLFEYFSETQRNKGNFPGRFSGRQFSNSRSEMNVSTLELGDSALYLCASSRGQGETGANVLTFGAGSRLTVL.

This chain links TRBV13 with TRBJ2-7; no definite D call. Germline V gene sequence: CDR1 PRHDT, CDR2 FYEKMQ (reference sequence). The CDR3 is made up of 12 amino acids. With 5 bases removed from V and 8 bases from J, the gap between germline ends came to 13 bases. The CDR3 sequence: CASSPWTGQQYF. CDR3 nucleotides: TGTGCCAGCAGCCCCTGGACCGGTCAGCAGTACTTC.

The chain couples TRBV20-1 to TRBJ2-3; 8 nucleotides line up with TRBD1. Germline loops: CDR1 DFQATT, CDR2 SNEGSKA (reference sequence). The CDR3 contains 14 residues. This chain's CDR3 is CSTTGGNLPDTQYF. The CDR3 region has the DNA TGCAGCACCACAGGGGGAAACCTTCCAGATACGCAGTATTTT.

This clonotype was detected ten times or more. This chain uses TRBV20-1 with TRBJ2-1; tentative D call: TRBD2 (5 bases). V was pared by 6 bases and J by 4 bases, with 10 bases between. This CDR3 region has 12 residues. Germline-derived CDR1 and CDR2 are DFQATT and SNEGSKA (reference sequence). The chain's CDR3 is CSAPRDYNEQFF. The CDR3 DNA is TGCAGTGCACCGAGGGATTACAATGAGCAGTTCTTC.

The V and J genes are TRBV20-1 and TRBJ2-7, with TRBD2 as a possible D gene (7 bases). V lost 2 bases to trimming and J lost 2 bases, with 16 bases between them. The CDR3 sequence is 15 residues long. Germline lookup yields CDR1 DFQATT and CDR2 SNEGSKA (reference sequence). As DNA, the CDR3 is TGCAGTGCTAGAAAGGGGGGGGGAGTTGCCTACGAGCAGTACGTC. This gives the protein CSARKGGGVAYEQYV.

This clonotype was recorded at least ten times. The V call is TRBV6-5, the J call TRBJ1-5, with D perhaps TRBD1 (6 bases). Looked up from germline, CDR1 is MNHEY and CDR2 is SVGAGI. Trimming took 0 bases from V and 7 from J, leaving 13 bases between them. This CDR3 contains 15 residues. The DNA for the CDR3 is TGTGCCAGCAGTTACTCTATGACAGGTAACCAGCCCCAGCATTTT. Protein: CASSYSMTGNQPQHF.

This clonotype was seen many times. The chain carries TRBV28 and TRBJ2-4; the D is unclear. CDR3 length: 14 residues. V gave up 6 bases and J gave up 0 bases, with 9 bases separating them. Germline CDR1 MDHEN, CDR2 SYDVKM. CDR3: CASSSDGAKNIQYF. Written as DNA, the CDR3 is TGTGCCAGCAGCTCGGACGGAGCCAAAAACATTCAGTACTTC.

This clonotype came up a few times. V gene TRBV18 combines with J gene TRBJ1-1; D gene ambiguous. Deletions cut 6 bases from V and 4 bases from J, with 15 bases between. Germline CDR1 and CDR2: KGHSH and LQKENI. There are 14 residues in the CDR3. The CDR3 DNA sequence: TGTGCCAGCTCGCCGACTGTCGGCGGCACTGAAGCTTTCTTT. Translation: CASSPTVGGTEAFF.

There are a few counts of this clonotype. The rearrangement joins TRBV5-8 to TRBJ2-3; weak D call: TRBD1 (6 bases). The V and J ends lost 1 base and 8 bases respectively, with 14 bases between them. CDR3 length: 14 amino acids. In germline, CDR1 is SGHTS, CDR2 YDEGEE. This CDR3 is CASSLLRTQGTQYF. CDR3 bases: TGTGCCAGCAGCTTGCTCCGGACACAGGGTACGCAGTATTTT.

This chain uses TRBV19 with TRBJ2-1; 11 bases map to TRBD1. The CDR3 contains 15 residues. Per germline, CDR1 LNHDA and CDR2 SQIVND (reference sequence). Trimming cost V 5 bases and J 7 bases; bases outside gene matches: 7. The CDR3 bases are TGTGCCAGTAGTCCCGGGACAGGGGGGCTGAATGAGCAGTTCTTC. Translation gives CASSPGTGGLNEQFF. The full variable domain, its missing parts supplied by reference TRBV19 and TRBJ2-1, is DGGITQSPKYLFRKEGQNVTLSCEQNLNHDAMYWYRQDPGQGLRLIYYSQIVNDFQKGDIAEGYSVSREKKESFPLTVTSAQKNPTAFYLCASSPGTGGLNEQFFGPGTRLTVL.

Comment on this clonotype: At one boundary the junction diverges from the germline segment, which might be a read error. The V and J genes are TRBV6-1 and TRBJ2-7; TRBD1 is a possible D gene (7 bases). CDR1 is MNHNS, CDR2 SASEGT, per germline. The CDR3 contains 15 residues. The CDR3 here is CASSALTGDSDEQYF. DNA of the CDR3: TGTGCCAGCAGTGCGCTAACAGGGGACTCCGACGAGCAGTACTTC.

This clonotype appeared a few times. This sequence joins TRBV7-9 and TRBJ2-7; D is tentatively TRBD1 or TRBD2 (5 bases each). Germline loops: CDR1 SEHNR, CDR2 FQNEAQ (reference sequence). The CDR3 extends over 13 amino acids. V was pared by 9 bases and J by 2 bases, with 14 bases between. CDR3 coding DNA: TGTGCCAGTGCCCGGGACGCCGCCTACGAGCAGTACTTC. The encoded protein is CASARDAAYEQYF.

In regard to this clonotype: At one of its ends the junction is not consistent with the germline gene, which may arise from a read error. The V and J genes are TRBV12-3 or TRBV12-4 and TRBJ2-7; D gene uncertain. CDR3 length equals 13 residues. The CDR3 loop reads CASSHGSSYEQHF. Here the CDR3 DNA reads TGTGCCAGCAGCCACGGGTCCTCCTACGAGCAGCACTTC.

This clonotype has a single count. Here the CDR3 reads CSATGGGLVSYEQYF. The CDR3 DNA reads as TGCAGTGCTACGGGAGGGGGGCTAGTGTCCTACGAGCAGTACTTC. V is TRBV20-1 and J is TRBJ2-7, with 8 positions matching TRBD2. Germline V CDR1 and CDR2: DFQATT, SNEGSKA (reference sequence). The V gene end was trimmed by 4 bases and the J gene end by 1 base; junction bases not matched to a gene: 9. CDR3 length: 15 residues.

V usage is TRBV28 and J usage is TRBJ2-1; tentatively, D is TRBD1 or TRBD2 (7 bases each). Germline V gene lookup returns CDR1 MDHEN and CDR2 SYDVKM. V gave up 5 bases and J gave up 6 bases, with 17 bases separating them. There are 15 residues in the CDR3. The CDR3 sequence: CASSPPREGANEQFF. The CDR3 nucleotides read TGTGCCAGCAGTCCCCCTAGGGAGGGGGCCAATGAGCAGTTCTTC.

This clonotype was observed a few times. The chain joins TRBV20-1 to TRBJ2-6; D gene unclear. Looked up from germline, CDR1 is DFQATT and CDR2 is SNEGSKA (reference sequence). V lost 7 bases, J lost 1 base, and 17 bases lay in between. This CDR3 comprises 16 residues. The CDR3 DNA reads TGCAGTGTAGGTAGGCCCGTGGGATCTGGGGCCAACGTCCTGACTTTC. Residues: CSVGRPVGSGANVLTF.

The rearrangement joins TRBV5-5 to TRBJ2-7; a weak D match, TRBD2 (5 bases). The V gene lost 1 base and the J gene lost 2 bases, with 10 bases spanning the gap. Germline CDR1 reads SGHKS; CDR2 reads YYEKEE (reference sequence). This CDR3 is 14 amino acids long. The CDR3 region is CASSLYGGPYEQYV. CDR3 DNA sequence: TGTGCCAGCAGCTTGTATGGCGGGCCCTACGAGCAGTACGTC.

The rearrangement links TRBV24-1 to TRBJ1-1, with 7 bases aligning to TRBD1. There are 15 residues in the CDR3. Germline values: CDR1 KGHDR, CDR2 SFDVKD. J was trimmed by 1 base and V by 3 bases; bases with no gene match: 4. Written as DNA, the CDR3 is TGTGCCACCAGTGATCCTAGGACAGGGAACACTGAAGCTTTCTTT. Protein: CATSDPRTGNTEAFF.

The chain uses TRBV6-1 and TRBJ1-1; D unclear. V lost 7 bases and J 5 bases, leaving 14 bases between the germline ends. The CDR3 loop spans 13 amino acids. The V gene's germline CDR1 is MNHNS and CDR2 SASEGT. CDR3 sequence: CASTTEMWTEAFF. For the CDR3, the DNA is TGTGCCAGCACTACAGAGATGTGGACTGAAGCTTTCTTT.

V gene TRBV5-1 combines with J gene TRBJ2-1; 11 nucleotides agree with TRBD2. J lost 4 bases, V lost 2 bases, and 5 bases had no gene match. This CDR3 is built from 16 residues. Germline-derived CDR1 and CDR2 are SGHRS and YFSETQ. The CDR3 nucleotides are TGCGCCAGCAGCTTAGGGGGACTAGCGGTATACAATGAGCAGTTCTTC. It translates to CASSLGGLAVYNEQFF.

This clonotype was observed many times. The gene calls are TRBV5-1 and TRBJ1-5; 9 bases agree with TRBD1. The length of the CDR3 is 14 residues. CDR1 is SGHRS, CDR2 YFSETQ, per germline. Trimming at V came to 4 bases and at J to 7 bases, leaving 6 bases not matched to a gene. The CDR3 sequence is CASSIRTGEQPQHF. The CDR3, as DNA: TGCGCCAGCAGCATCCGGACAGGGGAACAGCCCCAGCATTTT.

The genes are TRBV12-3 or TRBV12-4 and TRBJ2-2; D is perhaps TRBD2 (5 bases). There are 15 residues in the CDR3. With 8 bases removed from V and 0 bases from J, the gap between germline ends came to 13 bases. The CDR3 coding sequence is TGTGCCAGCGCCTCTAGCCTCCCGAACACCGGGGAGCTGTTTTTT. Translation gives CASASSLPNTGELFF.

This chain links TRBV18 with TRBJ1-1; D gene uncertain. The germline V gene encodes CDR1 KGHSH and CDR2 LQKENI. Trimming removed 7 bases from V and 7 bases from J, with 13 bases in between. The CDR3 is 12 residues long. CDR3 in amino acids: CASLDGVREAFF. CDR3 sequence (DNA): TGTGCCAGCTTGGACGGAGTACGTGAAGCTTTCTTT.

This clonotype has a handful of counts. The rearrangement links TRBV5-6 to TRBJ2-7; the D gene is possibly TRBD2 (5 bases). Germline V gene sequence: CDR1 SGHDT, CDR2 YYEEEE. The CDR3 is 15 amino acids. The germline V and J ends were trimmed by 2 bases and 0 bases, with 12 bases remaining between them. CDR3: CASSFVGSRSYEQYF. The CDR3 DNA reads TGTGCCAGCAGCTTTGTAGGGAGCCGCTCCTACGAGCAGTACTTC.

This clonotype appeared a few times. The chain has TRBV6-2 or TRBV6-3 and TRBJ2-1, with 8 bases lining up with TRBD2. J was trimmed by 3 bases and V by 6 bases; bases with no gene match: 16. Germline V CDR1 and CDR2: MNHEY, SVGEGT. The CDR3 consists of 18 residues. This chain's CDR3 is CASRRTLMKAGGYNEQFF. For the CDR3, the DNA is TGTGCCAGCAGGCGCACCCTAATGAAGGCGGGGGGCTACAATGAGCAGTTCTTC.

The chain uses TRBV6-4 and TRBJ2-3; 7 bases fit TRBD2. The V segment lost 5 bases and the J segment 0 bases; nucleotides outside the gene matches: 5. Per germline, CDR1 MRHNA and CDR2 SNTAGT. This CDR3 is 15 amino acids long. The CDR3 region is CASSRLAYSTDTQYF. The CDR3 coding sequence is TGTGCCAGCAGTCGACTAGCTTATAGCACAGATACGCAGTATTTT.

A few counts support this clonotype. The rearrangement uses TRBV12-3 or TRBV12-4 and TRBJ2-1; D might be TRBD2 (6 bases). V lost 6 bases, J lost 8 bases, and 20 bases lay in between. There are 15 residues in the CDR3. The CDR3: CASSRGAQGGDEQFF. In nucleotides, the CDR3 is TGTGCCAGCAGCCGCGGGGCCCAGGGCGGCGATGAGCAGTTCTTC.

CDR3 coding DNA: TGCAGTGCTAGTCGAGGGGGCGCCGAGCAGTACTTC. This encodes CSASRGGAEQYF. The rearrangement uses TRBV20-1 and TRBJ2-7; 7 bases align to TRBD1. The CDR3 spans 12 residues. V trimming: 3 bases; J trimming: 6 bases; junction bases outside the gene matches: 5. Germline V lookup: CDR1 DFQATT, CDR2 SNEGSKA (reference sequence).

This clonotype occurred many times. The chain joins TRBV11-2 to TRBJ2-3; 7 bases match TRBD2. Germline V gene lookup returns CDR1 SGHAT and CDR2 FQNNGV. The CDR3 sequence is 16 residues long. The trim removed 5 bases at V and 0 bases at J, leaving 8 bases unmatched. The CDR3 region is CASSPMAGVSTDTQYF. In nucleotides, the CDR3 is TGTGCCAGCAGCCCGATGGCGGGGGTTAGCACAGATACGCAGTATTTT.

This clonotype was counted ten times or more. This sequence joins TRBV20-1 and TRBJ2-3; D uncertain. The length of the CDR3 is 11 residues. The germline gives CDR1 DFQATT, CDR2 SNEGSKA (reference sequence). Trimming left V 8 bases short and J 0 bases short, with 6 bases between. The CDR3 coding sequence is TGCAGTCCAGAGAGCACAGATACGCAGTATTTT. This translates into CSPESTDTQYF.